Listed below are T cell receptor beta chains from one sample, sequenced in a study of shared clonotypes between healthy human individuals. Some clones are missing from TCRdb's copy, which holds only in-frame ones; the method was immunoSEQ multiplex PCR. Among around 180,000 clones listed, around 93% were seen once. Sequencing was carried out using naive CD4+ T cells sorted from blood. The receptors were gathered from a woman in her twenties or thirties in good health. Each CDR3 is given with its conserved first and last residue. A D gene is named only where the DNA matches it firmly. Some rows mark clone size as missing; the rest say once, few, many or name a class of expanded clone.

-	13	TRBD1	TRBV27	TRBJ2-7	TGTGCCAGCAGGCGGACAGGAACCTACGAGCAGTACTTC	CASRRTGTYEQYF
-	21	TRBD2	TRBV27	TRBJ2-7	TGTGCCAGCAGCCGGACAGGGGGTAGAACCGGGACTAGCGGGAGAATATACGAGCAGTACTTC	CASSRTGGRTGTSGRIYEQYF
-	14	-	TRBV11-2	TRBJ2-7	TGTGCCAGCAGCTTAGCCGGTTGGACCTACGAGCAGTACTTC	CASSLAGWTYEQYF
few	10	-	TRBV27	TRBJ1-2	TGTGCCAGCAGTTGGCGTGGCTACACCTTC	CASSWRGYTF
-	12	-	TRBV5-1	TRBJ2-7	TGCGCCAGCAGCTTGGAGGGCTACGAGCAGTACTTC	CASSLEGYEQYF
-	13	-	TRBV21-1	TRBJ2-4	TGTGCCATCTATGACGGTCGCAAAAACATTCAGTACTTC	CAIYDGRKNIQYF
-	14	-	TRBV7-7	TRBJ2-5	TGTGCCAGCAGCCCCGGAGGCTGGCGGGAGACCCAGTACTTC	CASSPGGWRETQYF
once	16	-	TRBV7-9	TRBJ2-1	TGTGCCAGCAGCTCGATAAGGGGGAGAGAGGTCAATGAGCAGTTCTTC	CASSSIRGREVNEQFF
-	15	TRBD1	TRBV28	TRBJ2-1	TGTGCCAGCAGTTTAGCGGGGACAGGGGGCAATGAGCAGTTCTTC	CASSLAGTGGNEQFF
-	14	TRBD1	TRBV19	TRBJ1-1	TGTGCCAGTAGACCGACAGGGGTAAACACTGAAGCTTTCTTT	CASRPTGVNTEAFF
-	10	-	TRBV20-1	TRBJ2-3	TGCAGTGCTAGGGGGGATACGCAGTATTTT	CSARGDTQYF
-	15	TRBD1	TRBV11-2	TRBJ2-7	TGTGCCAGCAGCTCCTGGACAGGGGACGCCTACGAGCAGTACTTC	CASSSWTGDAYEQYF
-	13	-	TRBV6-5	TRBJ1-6	TGTGCCAGCAGTTCCAGGGTGTTATCACCCCTCCACTTT	CASSSRVLSPLHF
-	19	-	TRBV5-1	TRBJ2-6	TGCGCCAGCAGCTACGGGACTTGGATGCCGAGCTCTGGGGCCAACGTCCTGACTTTC	CASSYGTWMPSSGANVLTF
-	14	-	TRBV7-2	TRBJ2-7	TGTGCCAGCAGCCTAGGACAAGTTTCTGGCGAGCAGTACTTC	CASSLGQVSGEQYF
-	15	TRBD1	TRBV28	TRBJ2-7	TGTGCCAGCAGTTGGGAGGGGACAGGGATCTACGAGCAGTACTTC	CASSWEGTGIYEQYF
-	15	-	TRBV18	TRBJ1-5	TGTGCCAGCTCACCCCGGGGGGGCGGGAATCAGCCCCAGCATTTT	CASSPRGGGNQPQHF
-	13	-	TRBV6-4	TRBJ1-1	TGTGCCAGCAGTGACCGGGTGAACACTGAAGCTTTCTTT	CASSDRVNTEAFF